This TCR beta chain was retrieved from a study of CD8+ T cells in alopecia areata. Findings of the study overall: The study found higher clonality in lesional than normal scalp, especially in alopecia totalis/universalis.

cDNA reverse transcribed from extracted RNA served as the sequencing template. The protocol was immunoSEQ multiplex PCR, while the TCRdb copy is restricted to in-frame clones and leaves out a portion. The sample holds 90,000 to 150,000 clones, around two fifths seen once. Peripheral blood, together with lesional scalp punch biopsies, was collected from alopecia areata patients. V lost 4 bases to trimming and J lost 3 bases; unmatched junction nucleotides: 4. Germline V lookup: CDR1 SGHRS, CDR2 YFSETQ. The CDR3 sequence is 15 residues long. The count of this clone is one. The antigen is not known. The source material was CD4+ T cells sorted from blood. The clonotype comes from a human donor with alopecia areata. The J gene is TRBJ2-2, the V gene TRBV5-1, with 9 positions matching TRBD2. CDR3 loop: CASSPSGRHTGELFF. Written as DNA, the CDR3 is TGCGCCAGCAGCCCGAGCGGGAGGCACACCGGGGAGCTGTTTTTT.